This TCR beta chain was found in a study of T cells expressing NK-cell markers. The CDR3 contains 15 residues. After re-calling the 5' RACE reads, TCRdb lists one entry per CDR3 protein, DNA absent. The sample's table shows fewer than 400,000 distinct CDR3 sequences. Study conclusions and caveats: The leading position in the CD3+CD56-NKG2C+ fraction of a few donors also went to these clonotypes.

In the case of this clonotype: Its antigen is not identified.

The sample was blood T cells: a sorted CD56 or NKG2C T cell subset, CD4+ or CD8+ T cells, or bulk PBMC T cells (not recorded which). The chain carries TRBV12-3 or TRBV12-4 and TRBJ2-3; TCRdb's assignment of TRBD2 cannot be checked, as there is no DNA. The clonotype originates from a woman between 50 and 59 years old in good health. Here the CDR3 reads CASSHTSGLTDTQYF.